This is a list of T cell receptor beta chains from one sample in a study of cytomegalovirus exposure and HLA in healthy donors. Sequencing was performed with immunoSEQ multiplex PCR; in TCRdb, only in-frame clones are kept and a portion is missing. The table has 43,000 or so clones, roughly 60% seen once. The sample comprised PBMCs. The receptors were sampled from a human donor in good health. Each CDR3 is given with its conserved first and last residue. D genes are given only for firm matches. Size is stated for part of the rows, as once, few or many counts, or as a class when the clone is expanded.

d_gene,abundance,j_gene,v_gene,CDR3aa,CDR3nt
TRBD1,.,TRBJ2-1,TRBV9,CASSVGQGDYNEQFF,TGTGCCAGCAGCGTAGGGCAGGGGGACTACAATGAGCAGTTCTTC
.,.,TRBJ1-2,TRBV7-2,CASSLAGPNTNYGYTF,TGTGCCAGCAGCTTAGCGGGGCCTAATACTAACTATGGCTACACCTTC
TRBD2,.,TRBJ2-1,TRBV2,CAGTSGGANEQFF,TGTGCCGGAACAAGCGGGGGGGCTAATGAGCAGTTCTTC
.,.,TRBJ2-3,TRBV5-1,CASSPDSSGTDTQYF,TGCGCCAGCAGTCCGGACAGTAGCGGCACAGATACGCAGTATTTT
.,few,TRBJ2-5,TRBV5-4,CASSFGQGPRETQYF,TGTGCCAGCAGCTTCGGCCAGGGGCCTCGAGAGACCCAGTACTTC
.,.,TRBJ1-5,TRBV7-2,CASSLVWGVQPQHF,TGTGCCAGCAGCTTGGTGTGGGGAGTCCAGCCCCAGCATTTT
TRBD2,.,TRBJ2-5,TRBV7-9,CASSLGTSGAIYF,TGTGCCAGCAGCTTAGGGACTAGCGGGGCTATATACTTC
TRBD1,few,TRBJ1-5,TRBV4-3,CASSQDGNRGQPQHF,TGCGCCAGCAGCCAAGATGGGAACAGGGGTCAGCCCCAGCATTTT
TRBD2,.,TRBJ2-7,TRBV2,CASSDSALGLAGHEQYF,TGTGCCAGCAGTGATTCGGCCTTGGGACTAGCGGGCCACGAGCAGTACTTC
.,.,TRBJ2-3,TRBV7-2,CASRLGGSDTQYF,TGTGCCAGCAGATTGGGGGGTTCGGATACGCAGTATTTT
TRBD1,.,TRBJ1-2,TRBV7-2,CASSLVSRGQGYTF,TGTGCCAGCAGCTTAGTTAGTAGGGGGCAAGGCTACACCTTC
TRBD2,.,TRBJ2-7,TRBV7-9,CASSPRTSGGYEQYF,TGTGCCAGCAGCCCGAGGACTAGCGGGGGTTACGAGCAGTACTTC
.,few,TRBJ1-5,TRBV7-9,CASSLDPWGGPQHF,TGTGCCAGCAGCTTAGACCCGTGGGGAGGGCCCCAGCATTTT
TRBD2,.,TRBJ2-3,TRBV10-3,CAISAPRLADTQYF,TGTGCCATCAGTGCCCCCAGACTAGCCGATACGCAGTATTTT
TRBD1,.,TRBJ1-6,TRBV6-1,CASRETGRTLHF,TGTGCCAGCAGGGAGACAGGGAGAACCCTCCACTTT
.,.,TRBJ2-7,TRBV7-2,CASSRSTGVGAEQYF,TGTGCCAGCAGCCGGTCGACCGGGGTGGGGGCCGAGCAGTACTTC